The 19 T cell receptor beta chains below come from one sample, sequenced in a study of blood T cell repertoires in COVID-19. The method was immunoSEQ multiplex PCR; TCRdb's version includes in-frame clones alone and lacks a portion of them. The repertoire has about 170,000 clones, approximately 81% of them found once; the top ten carry roughly 13%. Material for sequencing was peripheral blood. These receptors were collected from a man aged 18 to 29 with active or convalescent COVID-19.

This chain joins TRBV5-1 and TRBJ2-5, with TRBD1 matching 8 bases. CDR1 SGHRS and CDR2 YFSETQ come from the germline V gene. J lost 5 bases, V lost 1 base, and 10 bases had no gene match. The CDR3 totals 16 residues. The CDR3 nucleotides read TGCGCCAGCAGCTTGACCGAGACAGGGGTGCGGGAGACCCAGTACTTC. It translates to CASSLTETGVRETQYF.

The J gene is TRBJ2-1, the V gene TRBV28; 12 nucleotides agree with TRBD2. The V and J ends lost 3 bases and 9 bases, in that order; junction bases with no gene match: 9. The CDR3 spans 16 residues. Germline V lookup: CDR1 MDHEN, CDR2 SYDVKM. The CDR3 sequence: CASSFSSGRVQSEQFF. The CDR3 DNA reads as TGTGCCAGCAGTTTTTCTAGCGGGAGGGTCCAGTCTGAGCAGTTCTTC.

The sample holds a few counts of this clone. J is TRBJ2-1 and V is TRBV15; D is perhaps TRBD2 (5 bases). The germline gives CDR1 LNHNV, CDR2 YYDKDF (reference sequence). There are 15 residues in the CDR3. Trimming stripped 5 bases from V and 6 bases from J, with 17 bases between. CDR3: CATSGLLGAVNEQFF. In DNA form, the CDR3 reads TGTGCCACCAGCGGCCTTTTAGGAGCGGTCAATGAGCAGTTCTTC.

This clone was seen a single time. The CDR3 DNA reads TGTGCCAGCAGTTCCTGGCGGACAGGGGTGATTCAGCCCCAGCATTTT. Encoded protein: CASSSWRTGVIQPQHF. The rearrangement links TRBV28 to TRBJ1-5, with 9 positions matching TRBD1. Germline V gene sequence: CDR1 MDHEN, CDR2 SYDVKM. J gave up 6 bases and V 4 bases, and 10 bases lay outside the gene matches. CDR3 length equals 16 residues.

This chain connects TRBV7-2 to TRBJ2-1, with D perhaps matching TRBD1 (5 bases). This CDR3 has 12 amino acids. Trimming took 5 bases from V and 7 from J, leaving 9 bases between them. Looked up from germline, CDR1 is SGHTA and CDR2 is FQGNSA. The CDR3 region is CASSQAGNEQFF. As DNA, the CDR3 is TGTGCCAGCAGCCAAGCAGGGAATGAGCAGTTCTTC.

The chain employs TRBV6-5 and TRBJ2-6; possibly TRBD1 or TRBD2 for D (5 bases each). The CDR3 has 15 residues. Trimming shortened V by 10 bases and J by 0 bases, and 13 bases separated the two germline ends. The germline gives CDR1 MNHEY, CDR2 SVGAGI. The CDR3 nucleotides are TGTGCCACCAGACTACAGGACTCTGGGGCCAACGTCCTGACTTTC. Translated, it gives CATRLQDSGANVLTF.

V usage is TRBV29-1 and J usage is TRBJ2-1, with 8 bases aligning to TRBD1. The V and J ends lost 3 bases and 12 bases, in that order; junction bases with no gene match: 10. The CDR3 consists of 13 residues. From germline, CDR1 is SQVTM and CDR2 ANQGSEA. CDR3 amino acids: CSVDDRGPNGQFF. CDR3 nucleotide sequence: TGCAGCGTTGACGACAGGGGACCCAACGGGCAGTTCTTC.

This sequence joins TRBV9 and TRBJ2-2, with 8 bases fitting TRBD1. The V and J ends lost 2 bases and 1 base, in that order; junction bases with no gene match: 7. The CDR3 sequence is 17 residues long. CDR1 SGDLS and CDR2 YYNGEE come from the germline V gene. CDR3 sequence (DNA): TGTGCCAGCAGCGTCAAACCCGGGACAGGGAACACCGGGGAGCTGTTTTTT. It codes for CASSVKPGTGNTGELFF. The whole variable domain, filled in from reference TRBV9 and TRBJ2-2, reads DSGVTQTPKHLITATGQRVTLRCSPRSGDLSVYWYQQSLDQGLQFLIQYYNGEERAKGNILERFSAQQFPDLHSELNLSSLELGDSALYFCASSVKPGTGNTGELFFGEGSRLTVL.

V gene TRBV5-1 combines with J gene TRBJ1-3, with TRBD1 identical over 7 bases. Trimming removed 4 bases from V and 6 bases from J; junction bases left unmatched: 4. The germline gives CDR1 SGHRS, CDR2 YFSETQ. There are 13 residues in the CDR3. The CDR3 spells CASSRGPENTIYF. CDR3 DNA sequence: TGCGCCAGCAGCAGGGGGCCTGAAAACACCATATATTTT.

The chain is built from TRBV9 and TRBJ2-3; no definite D call. CDR1 is SGDLS and CDR2 is YYNGEE in the germline V gene. The CDR3 extends over 14 amino acids. V lost 3 bases and J lost 1, with 9 bases in between. CDR3 amino acids: CASSAHPGTDTQYF. The CDR3 DNA reads TGTGCCAGCAGCGCACATCCCGGCACAGATACGCAGTATTTT.

In nucleotides, the CDR3 is TGTGCCAGCAGTTCTCGGGGACTAGCGGGAGTGGCTTGGTTCTTC. It encodes CASSSRGLAGVAWFF. The chain carries TRBV6-6 and TRBJ2-1; 14 bases fit TRBD2. Germline V gives CDR1 MNHNY, CDR2 SVGAGI (reference sequence). The ends lost 4 bases at V and 15 bases at J; junction bases unmatched: 11. CDR3 length: 15 amino acids.

The chain uses TRBV6-5 and TRBJ1-1, with D tentatively TRBD1 (6 bases). V lost 5 bases, J lost 5 bases, and 18 bases lay in between. The germline V gene encodes CDR1 MNHEY and CDR2 SVGAGI. The CDR3 runs to 15 residues. DNA for the CDR3: TGTGCCAGCAGTCCGATACAGGGTAGAGGAACTGAAGCTTTCTTT. As protein: CASSPIQGRGTEAFF.

The rearrangement uses TRBV6-6 and TRBJ1-5; D not certain. The germline V and J ends were trimmed by 7 bases and 3 bases, with 13 bases remaining between them. The CDR3 extends over 14 amino acids. Germline values: CDR1 MNHNY, CDR2 SVGAGI (reference sequence). CDR3 sequence: CASTGGGSNQPQHF. In nucleotides, the CDR3 is TGTGCCAGCACCGGCGGTGGGTCCAATCAGCCCCAGCATTTT.

The J gene is TRBJ1-6, the V gene TRBV5-1; tentative D call: TRBD1 (6 bases). Deletions cut 6 bases from V and 6 bases from J, with 19 bases between. CDR1 and CDR2 from the germline V gene are SGHRS and YFSETQ. This CDR3 has 16 amino acids. In nucleotides, the CDR3 is TGCGCCAGCAACCCCCAGGGGCAGGATGGTAATTCACCCCTCCACTTT. The encoded protein is CASNPQGQDGNSPLHF.

The chain has TRBV10-2 and TRBJ2-1, with 7 bases matching TRBD1. The germline V gene has CDR1 WSHSY and CDR2 SAAADI. The CDR3 covers 14 residues. V trimming: 10 bases; J trimming: 0 bases; junction bases outside the gene matches: 6. The CDR3 is CATRGQVSYNEQFF. CDR3 nucleotide sequence: TGCGCCACCAGAGGACAGGTCTCCTACAATGAGCAGTTCTTC.

The chain recombines TRBV19 with TRBJ1-4; TRBD1 is a possible D gene (5 bases). Deletions cut 4 bases from V and 2 bases from J, with 11 bases between. The CDR3 contains 15 residues. Germline V gene sequence: CDR1 LNHDA, CDR2 SQIVND (reference sequence). The CDR3 sequence: CASSNNGGTNEKLFF. The CDR3 DNA reads as TGTGCCAGTAGTAACAATGGGGGGACTAATGAAAAACTGTTTTTT.

This clone has a single count. J is TRBJ2-7 and V is TRBV6-5; perhaps TRBD1 as D (6 bases). This CDR3 spans 13 amino acids. The germline V and J ends were trimmed by 2 bases and 4 bases, with 9 bases remaining between them. The germline V gene has CDR1 MNHEY and CDR2 SVGAGI. The CDR3 nucleotides read TGTGCCAGCAGTTACACAGGGAATTACGAGCAGTACTTC. This sequence encodes CASSYTGNYEQYF.

The V and J genes are TRBV3-1 (or the pseudogene TRBV3-2) and TRBJ2-1, with 8 bases aligning to TRBD2. The germline gives CDR1 LGHDT, CDR2 YNNKEL (reference sequence). This CDR3 region has 14 residues. V was pared by 4 bases and J by 7 bases, with 6 bases of the junction left unmatched. The CDR3 region has the DNA TGTGCCAGCAGCCCTGGAGGCGGGGGGAATGAGCAGTTCTTC. It specifies CASSPGGGGNEQFF.

The chain carries TRBV25-1 and TRBJ2-1; D is possibly TRBD1 (6 bases). CDR1 is MGHDK, CDR2 SYGVNS, per germline. The CDR3 sequence is 16 residues long. Trimming cost V 4 bases and J 8 bases, with 21 bases left between them. CDR3 sequence reads: CASSGFTGFGRDEQFF. CDR3 in DNA: TGTGCCAGCAGTGGTTTTACAGGGTTCGGTCGGGATGAGCAGTTCTTC.